These T cell receptor beta chains were read from a single sample in a study of cytomegalovirus exposure and HLA in healthy donors. Assay: immunoSEQ multiplex PCR; the TCRdb copy retains only in-frame clones and omits some. The data contain roughly 190,000 clones, 60% to 80% of them singletons. Sequencing used PBMCs. Receptors were obtained from a woman aged 30 to 39 in good health and CMV-seropositive. Each CDR3 is given with its conserved first and last residue. The D gene is left open where the match is weak. Clone size, where shown, is once, few, many, or a class for clones that have expanded.

v_gene	j_gene	d_gene	abundance	CDR3nt	CDR3aa
TRBV29-1	TRBJ2-6	NA	NA	TGCAGCGCCCGAGGCAGTGATGGGGCCAACGTCCTGACTTTC	CSARGSDGANVLTF
TRBV2	TRBJ2-7	TRBD2	NA	TGTGCCAGCAGGGGACTACCTTCTTTCGAGCAGTACTTC	CASRGLPSFEQYF
TRBV7-9	TRBJ2-7	NA	NA	TGTGCCAGCAGCTTACAGGGGAGCTCCTACGAGCAGTACTTC	CASSLQGSSYEQYF
TRBV27	TRBJ2-3	NA	NA	TGTGCCAGCAGTTTAGCGGCAGGGTTCTACACAGATACGCAGTATTTT	CASSLAAGFYTDTQYF
TRBV5-1	TRBJ1-1	NA	NA	TGCGCCAGCAGCTTGGAGGGTGCGGGGGGCACTTTCATGAACACTGAAGCTTTCTTT	CASSLEGAGGTFMNTEAFF
TRBV5-1	TRBJ2-5	NA	NA	TGCGCCAGCAGCTTGGAACCCAACCTCGAGGAGTACTTC	CASSLEPNLEEYF
TRBV14	TRBJ2-7	NA	NA	TGTGCCAGCAGCCCCGGCCCTTTAGGGGGCTACGAGCAGTACTTC	CASSPGPLGGYEQYF
TRBV6-5	TRBJ2-2	NA	few	TGTGCCAGCAGTTTTAATCCGCCACAGGGCGGCGGGGAGCTGTTTTTT	CASSFNPPQGGGELFF
TRBV21-1	TRBJ2-7	NA	NA	TGTGCCAGCAGCAAGGAGGTGTGCTACGAGCAGTACTTC	CASSKEVCYEQYF
TRBV28	TRBJ2-7	TRBD2	NA	TGTGCCAGCAAATCTTCTCGCGGGGGAAGCTCCTACGAGCAGTACTTC	CASKSSRGGSSYEQYF
TRBV28	TRBJ1-6	NA	NA	TGTGCCAGCAGTCCCCCTCGAGGGCTTAATTCACCCCTCCACTTT	CASSPPRGLNSPLHF
TRBV11-3	TRBJ2-1	TRBD2	once	TGTGCCAGCAGCTCGGGACTAGCGGGGGTCTCCTACAATGAGCAGTTCTTC	CASSSGLAGVSYNEQFF
TRBV5-1	TRBJ1-1	NA	NA	TGCGCCAGCAGCTTTTTGACGGGGAACACTGAAGCTTTCTTT	CASSFLTGNTEAFF
TRBV6-1	TRBJ2-1	TRBD2	NA	TGTGCCAGCAGTGACCCAACTAGCGGGAGCTCCTACAATGAGCAGTTCTTC	CASSDPTSGSSYNEQFF
TRBV25-1	TRBJ1-1	NA	NA	TGTGCCAGCCTCCCACCCCGGACAAAGCTTATGAACACTGAAGCTTTCTTT	CASLPPRTKLMNTEAFF
TRBV5-5	TRBJ2-5	TRBD1	NA	TGTGCCAGCGCTACACTACAGGGGCAGCAAGAGACCCAGTACTTC	CASATLQGQQETQYF
TRBV28	TRBJ2-7	NA	NA	TGTGCCAGCAGTTTATGGGACACCGCAGCCTACGAGCAGTACTTC	CASSLWDTAAYEQYF
TRBV6-5	TRBJ2-3	TRBD1	once	TGTGCCAGCAGCTGGACAGGGTCTACGCAGTATTTT	CASSWTGSTQYF
TRBV6-1	TRBJ2-3	TRBD2	NA	TGTGCCAGCAGTGAACTAGCGGGCCGTACGCAGTATTTT	CASSELAGRTQYF
TRBV4-1	TRBJ2-1	TRBD2	NA	TGCGCCAGCAGAGAGGGAGGGCCAGGCCACAATGAGCAGTTCTTC	CASREGGPGHNEQFF
TRBV10-3	TRBJ1-5	NA	NA	TGTGCCATCAGTGGAACAGCCTTAGATCAGCCCCAGCATTTT	CAISGTALDQPQHF
TRBV25-1	TRBJ2-3	TRBD2	NA	TGTGCCAGCAGTGGGGCTAGCGGGCGCACAGATACGCAGTATTTT	CASSGASGRTDTQYF
TRBV20-1	TRBJ1-1	NA	once	TGCAGTGCCTTGGTGGGGGCGGCTTTCTTT	CSALVGAAFF
TRBV2	TRBJ1-1	NA	few	TGTGCCAGCAAGCGGACAGTGAACACTGAAGCTTTCTTT	CASKRTVNTEAFF
TRBV7-9	TRBJ2-7	NA	NA	TGTGCCAGCAGCTTAAATGCCGGTAAATACTACGAGCAGTACTTC	CASSLNAGKYYEQYF
TRBV7-9	TRBJ1-1	NA	few	TGTGCCAGCAGTGTACAGGGGAACACTGAAGCTTTCTTT	CASSVQGNTEAFF
TRBV6-1	TRBJ1-6	NA	NA	TGTGCCAGCAGTGAAATCAAGGGGGATTCACCCCTCCACTTT	CASSEIKGDSPLHF
TRBV7-8	TRBJ1-4	NA	few	TGTGCCACCATGGGGGCGGATGAAAAACTGTTTTTT	CATMGADEKLFF
TRBV27	TRBJ2-7	TRBD1	few	TGTGCCAGCAGTTTATCTACAGGGGGGATCTACGAGCAGTACTTC	CASSLSTGGIYEQYF
TRBV7-2	TRBJ2-3	TRBD1	NA	TGTGCCAGCAGCCCCGGCAGGGGGCTCACAGATACGCAGTATTTT	CASSPGRGLTDTQYF
TRBV19	TRBJ2-1	NA	NA	TGTGCCAGTAGTCGGGGGACTGCGGTCGGGCAGTTCTTC	CASSRGTAVGQFF
TRBV19	TRBJ2-7	TRBD1	once	TGTGCCAGTAGTCCCGGGACAGGGGCCTACGAGCAGTACTTC	CASSPGTGAYEQYF
TRBV27	TRBJ1-5	NA	NA	TGTGCCAGCAGTTTATCAGCAGGGTCCAATCAGCCCCAGCATTTT	CASSLSAGSNQPQHF
TRBV5-1	TRBJ2-7	TRBD2	NA	TGCGCCAGCAGCTTGTCGGGGAGGGCAGACGAGCAGTACTTC	CASSLSGRADEQYF
TRBV5-8	TRBJ2-5	TRBD2	NA	TGTGCCACCCCCTCCCTAGCGGGAGGAGAGACCCAGTACTTC	CATPSLAGGETQYF
TRBV25-1	TRBJ2-7	TRBD1	NA	TGTGCCAGCAGCTTCCTACAGGGGGACGAGCAGTACTTC	CASSFLQGDEQYF
TRBV13	TRBJ2-7	NA	few	TGTGCCAGCAGCTTTAGTTTAAAAATAACCTACGAGCAGTACTTC	CASSFSLKITYEQYF
TRBV2	TRBJ2-1	TRBD2	NA	TGTGCCAGCACCCGGGAGGCCTCCCACTACAATGAGCAGTTCTTC	CASTREASHYNEQFF
TRBV27	TRBJ2-2	NA	NA	TGTGCCAGCAGTTTACCCATTCCCACCGGGGAGCTGTTTTTT	CASSLPIPTGELFF
TRBV7-2	TRBJ2-7	NA	once	TGTGCCAGCAGCTCCAATTCTCGGGAGCAGTACTTC	CASSSNSREQYF
TRBV19	TRBJ2-5	NA	NA	TGTGCCAGTAGTACGACTGCCACTAACCACCAAGAGACCCAGTACTTC	CASSTTATNHQETQYF
TRBV27	TRBJ2-7	TRBD2	once	TGTGCCAGCAGTGCCTACTTCACGGGAGGGATGTACGAGCAGTACTTC	CASSAYFTGGMYEQYF
TRBV7-2	TRBJ1-5	NA	once	TGTGCCAGCAGCGGCGGGTCGGGGTACAATCAGCCCCAGCATTTT	CASSGGSGYNQPQHF